A selection of T cell receptor beta chains follows, all from one sample in a study of shared clonotypes between healthy human individuals. Data came from immunoSEQ multiplex PCR; TCRdb stores just in-frame clones and leaves some out. The top ten clones hold around 0.45% of a sample with around 1.5 million clones, 95% to 99% of them seen once. Sequencing was performed on naive CD4+ T cells sorted from blood. The origin of the receptors is a man aged 25-45 years in good health. CDR3s include the opening cysteine and the closing phenylalanine or tryptophan. The D gene is left open where the match is weak. Clone size is given for some rows only: seen once, a few or many times, or a class if the clone is expanded.

j_call	d_call	v_call	clone_size	cdr3_nt	cdr3_aa
TRBJ2-5	NA	TRBV5-4	NA	TGTGCCAGCAGCTCCGGGACCAGCAAGACCCAGTACTTC	CASSSGTSKTQYF
TRBJ2-2	TRBD1	TRBV5-1	NA	TGCGCCAGCAGCTCTACAGGGGGCCGGGACACCGGGGAGCTGTTTTTT	CASSSTGGRDTGELFF
TRBJ1-1	NA	TRBV5-1	NA	TGCGCCAGCAACCCTACAGCGGGGAACACTGAAGCTTTCTTT	CASNPTAGNTEAFF
TRBJ2-5	TRBD2	TRBV7-8	NA	TGTGCCAGCAGCTTAGTGGTCGGGAGGGCCCAAGAGACCCAGTACTTC	CASSLVVGRAQETQYF
TRBJ2-3	NA	TRBV4-1	NA	TGCGCCAGCAGCCCCTCGGGGGCAACAGATACGCAGTATTTT	CASSPSGATDTQYF
TRBJ2-1	TRBD2	TRBV30	NA	TGTGCCTGGAGTGGGCTAGCGGTTTACAATGAGCAGTTCTTC	CAWSGLAVYNEQFF
TRBJ1-5	NA	TRBV7-6	once	TGTGCCAGCAGCCGGGACATAAATCAGCCCCAGCATTTT	CASSRDINQPQHF
TRBJ1-5	NA	TRBV19	NA	TGTGCCAGTCACACACGGAGTAGCAATCAGCCCCAGCATTTT	CASHTRSSNQPQHF
TRBJ1-5	NA	TRBV28	NA	TGTGCCAGCATAGACTATAGCAATCAGCCCCAGCATTTT	CASIDYSNQPQHF
TRBJ1-1	NA	TRBV28	NA	TGTGCCAGCAGTTCCCGTGGGGGCTTCACTGAAGCTTTCTTT	CASSSRGGFTEAFF
TRBJ2-7	NA	TRBV7-9	NA	TGTGCCAGCAGCATGGGGGAGTGGCGCGAGCAGTACTTC	CASSMGEWREQYF
TRBJ2-7	NA	TRBV28	NA	TGTGCCAGCAGTTTAAGGGGTTCCTACGAGCAGTACTTC	CASSLRGSYEQYF
TRBJ2-2	NA	TRBV5-1	NA	TGCGCCAGTGGAAGGGCGGGGAACACCGGGGAGCTGTTTTTT	CASGRAGNTGELFF
TRBJ1-1	TRBD1	TRBV5-1	NA	TGCGCCAGCAGCCTTAGACAGGGGAACACTGAAGCTTTCTTT	CASSLRQGNTEAFF
TRBJ2-7	NA	TRBV5-4	NA	TGTGCCAGCAGCTTGAGGGGGAAGCTTTACGAGCAGTACTTC	CASSLRGKLYEQYF
TRBJ2-7	TRBD1	TRBV6-7	NA	TGTGCCAGCAGTTACACCCTCGGACAGGGGGCGGACTACGAGCAGTACTTC	CASSYTLGQGADYEQYF
TRBJ1-5	NA	TRBV5-1	NA	TGCGCCAGCAGCTCAGGGGTCACCAATCAGCCCCAGCATTTT	CASSSGVTNQPQHF